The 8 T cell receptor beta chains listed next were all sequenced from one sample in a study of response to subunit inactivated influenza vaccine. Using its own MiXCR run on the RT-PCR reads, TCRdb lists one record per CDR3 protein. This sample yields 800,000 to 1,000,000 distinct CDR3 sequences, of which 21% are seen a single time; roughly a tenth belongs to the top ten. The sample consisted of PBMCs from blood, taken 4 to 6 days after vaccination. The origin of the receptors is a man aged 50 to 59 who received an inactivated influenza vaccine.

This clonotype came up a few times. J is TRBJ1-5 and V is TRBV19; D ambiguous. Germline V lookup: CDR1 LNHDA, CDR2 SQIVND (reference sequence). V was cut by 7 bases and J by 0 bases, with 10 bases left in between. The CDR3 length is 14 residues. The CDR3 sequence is CASTRGNSNQPQHF. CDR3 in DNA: TGTGCCAGTACCAGAGGAAATAGCAATCAGCCCCAGCATTTT.

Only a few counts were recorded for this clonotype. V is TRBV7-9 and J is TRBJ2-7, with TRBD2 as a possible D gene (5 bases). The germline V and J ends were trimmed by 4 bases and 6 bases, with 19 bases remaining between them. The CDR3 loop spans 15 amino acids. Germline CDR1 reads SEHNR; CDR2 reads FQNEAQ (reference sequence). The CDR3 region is CASSSTSHGGLEQYF. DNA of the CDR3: TGTGCCAGCAGCTCGACGAGCCATGGAGGCCTCGAGCAGTACTTC.

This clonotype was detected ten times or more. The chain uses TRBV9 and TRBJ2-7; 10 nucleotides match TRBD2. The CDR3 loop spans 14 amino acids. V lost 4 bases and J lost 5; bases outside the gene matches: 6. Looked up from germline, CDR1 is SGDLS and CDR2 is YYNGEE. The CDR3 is CASSLSGRYDEQYF. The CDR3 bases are TGTGCCAGCAGCCTTAGCGGGAGGTACGACGAGCAGTACTTC.

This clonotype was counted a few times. The DNA of the CDR3 is TGTGCCAGCAGTGGGAGTTACCAAGAGACCCAGTACTTC. Translation: CASSGSYQETQYF. The chain links TRBV25-1 to TRBJ2-5; no clear D. The CDR3 runs to 13 residues. Germline CDR1 MGHDK, CDR2 SYGVNS. V lost 4 bases to trimming and J lost 0 bases, with 6 bases between them.

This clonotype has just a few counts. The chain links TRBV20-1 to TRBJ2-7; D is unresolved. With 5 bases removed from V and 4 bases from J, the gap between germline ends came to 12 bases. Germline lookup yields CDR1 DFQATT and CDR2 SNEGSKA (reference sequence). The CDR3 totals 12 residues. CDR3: CSASETRYEQYF. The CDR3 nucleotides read TGCAGTGCTTCCGAAACTCGGTACGAGCAGTACTTC.

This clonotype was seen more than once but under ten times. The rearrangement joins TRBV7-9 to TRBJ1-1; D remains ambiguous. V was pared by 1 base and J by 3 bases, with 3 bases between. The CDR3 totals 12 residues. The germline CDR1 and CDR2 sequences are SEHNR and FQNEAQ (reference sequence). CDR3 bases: TGTGCCAGCAGCTTAGTGTACACTGAAGCTTTCTTT. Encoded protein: CASSLVYTEAFF.

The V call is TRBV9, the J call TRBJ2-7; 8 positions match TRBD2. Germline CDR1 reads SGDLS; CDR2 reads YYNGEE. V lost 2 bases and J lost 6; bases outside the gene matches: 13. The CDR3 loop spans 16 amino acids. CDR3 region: CASSVNSGVFVSEQYF. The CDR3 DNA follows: TGTGCCAGCAGCGTGAATAGCGGGGTATTTGTCTCCGAGCAGTACTTC. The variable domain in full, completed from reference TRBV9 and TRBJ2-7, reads DSGVTQTPKHLITATGQRVTLRCSPRSGDLSVYWYQQSLDQGLQFLIQYYNGEERAKGNILERFSAQQFPDLHSELNLSSLELGDSALYFCASSVNSGVFVSEQYFGPGTRLTVT.

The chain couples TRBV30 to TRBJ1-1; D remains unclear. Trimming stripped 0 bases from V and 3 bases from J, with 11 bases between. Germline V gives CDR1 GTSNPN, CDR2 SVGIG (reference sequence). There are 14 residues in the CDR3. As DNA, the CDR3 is TGTGCCTGGAGTGTAGGCCTTGGAGACACTGAAGCTTTCTTT. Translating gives CAWSVGLGDTEAFF.